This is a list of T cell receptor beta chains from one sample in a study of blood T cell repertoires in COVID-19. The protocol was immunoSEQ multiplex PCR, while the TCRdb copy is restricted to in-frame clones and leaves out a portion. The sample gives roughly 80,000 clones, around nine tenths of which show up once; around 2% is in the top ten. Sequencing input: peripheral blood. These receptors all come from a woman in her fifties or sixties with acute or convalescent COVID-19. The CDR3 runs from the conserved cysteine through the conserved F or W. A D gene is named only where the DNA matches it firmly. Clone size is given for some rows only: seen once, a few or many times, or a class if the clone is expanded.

CDR3nt: TGCGCCAGCAGTGAGTCTGGTAGCGGGGGGGTCAATGAGCAGTTCTTC; CDR3aa: CASSESGSGGVNEQFF; j_gene: TRBJ2-1; len: 16; d_gene: TRBD2; abundance: -; v_gene: TRBV10-1
CDR3nt: TGTGCCAGCACCAGGGGAAACACCATATATTTT; CDR3aa: CASTRGNTIYF; j_gene: TRBJ1-3; len: 11; d_gene: -; abundance: -; v_gene: TRBV9
CDR3nt: TGTGCCTGGAGCGGACAGAGTACTGGGGCCAACGTCCTGACTTTC; CDR3aa: CAWSGQSTGANVLTF; j_gene: TRBJ2-6; len: 15; d_gene: -; abundance: -; v_gene: TRBV30
CDR3nt: TGTGCCAGCAGCTTACTCGACTCCTTAAGATACGAGCAGTACTTC; CDR3aa: CASSLLDSLRYEQYF; j_gene: TRBJ2-7; len: 15; d_gene: -; abundance: -; v_gene: TRBV11-2
CDR3nt: TGTGCCAGCAGCTCACGGACAGGACTCACCGGGGAGCTGTTTTTT; CDR3aa: CASSSRTGLTGELFF; j_gene: TRBJ2-2; len: 15; d_gene: TRBD1; abundance: -; v_gene: TRBV5-4
CDR3nt: TGTGCCAGCAGACGGGACAGTTCAAACACCATATATTTT; CDR3aa: CASRRDSSNTIYF; j_gene: TRBJ1-3; len: 13; d_gene: TRBD1; abundance: -; v_gene: TRBV12-3/TRBV12-4
CDR3nt: TGTGCCAGCAGTTCCGGACAGCGAGACGGATCACCCCTCCACTTT; CDR3aa: CASSSGQRDGSPLHF; j_gene: TRBJ1-6; len: 15; d_gene: -; abundance: -; v_gene: TRBV28
CDR3nt: TGTGCCAGCAGTGACTCGGAAGCGGAAGAGACCCAGTACTTC; CDR3aa: CASSDSEAEETQYF; j_gene: TRBJ2-5; len: 14; d_gene: -; abundance: -; v_gene: TRBV6-4
CDR3nt: TGCGCCAGCAGTGACGGGATCTATAATTCACCCCTCCACTTT; CDR3aa: CASSDGIYNSPLHF; j_gene: TRBJ1-6; len: 14; d_gene: -; abundance: few; v_gene: TRBV10-2
CDR3nt: TGTGCCAGCAATAACGGGGGAGGCGACGAGCAGTACTTC; CDR3aa: CASNNGGGDEQYF; j_gene: TRBJ2-7; len: 13; d_gene: -; abundance: -; v_gene: TRBV3-1/TRBV3-2
CDR3nt: TGTGCCAGCAGCTTATCTAGCGAGTACAATGAGCAGTTCTTC; CDR3aa: CASSLSSEYNEQFF; j_gene: TRBJ2-1; len: 14; d_gene: -; abundance: -; v_gene: TRBV7-2
CDR3nt: TGTGCCAGCAGCACTAGTTGGGGGGGTCCGCAGCATTTT; CDR3aa: CASSTSWGGPQHF; j_gene: TRBJ1-5; len: 13; d_gene: -; abundance: -; v_gene: TRBV7-2
CDR3nt: TGTGCCAGCAGTGAAGAAACAGGGGGTTGGAGCAGTGGTGGCTACACCTTC; CDR3aa: CASSEETGGWSSGGYTF; j_gene: TRBJ1-2; len: 17; d_gene: TRBD1; abundance: -; v_gene: TRBV25-1
CDR3nt: TGTGCCAGCAGCCCCCAGACAGGAATTAATTCACCCCTCCACTTT; CDR3aa: CASSPQTGINSPLHF; j_gene: TRBJ1-6; len: 15; d_gene: -; abundance: -; v_gene: TRBV7-9
CDR3nt: TGTGCCAGCTCTCCGACAGGAGGTACGCAGTATTTT; CDR3aa: CASSPTGGTQYF; j_gene: TRBJ2-3; len: 12; d_gene: -; abundance: -; v_gene: TRBV18
CDR3nt: TGCGCCAGCAGCCCACGAGGGGACACCGAGCAGTTCTTC; CDR3aa: CASSPRGDTEQFF; j_gene: TRBJ2-1; len: 13; d_gene: -; abundance: -; v_gene: TRBV4-3
CDR3nt: TGTGCCAGCAGGCCTGGATACCTTAGCGGGGCCCTCCACTTT; CDR3aa: CASRPGYLSGALHF; j_gene: TRBJ1-6; len: 14; d_gene: -; abundance: -; v_gene: TRBV6-5
CDR3nt: TGTGCCAGCAGCCCCAGTTACACCTATAATTCACCCCTCCACTTT; CDR3aa: CASSPSYTYNSPLHF; j_gene: TRBJ1-6; len: 15; d_gene: -; abundance: -; v_gene: TRBV4-2
CDR3nt: TGTGCCAGCAGCGGACTCATGAACACTGAAGCTTTCTTT; CDR3aa: CASSGLMNTEAFF; j_gene: TRBJ1-1; len: 13; d_gene: -; abundance: -; v_gene: TRBV28
CDR3nt: TGTGCCACCAGTGAGGGCCAGAGCAATCAGCCCCAGCATTTT; CDR3aa: CATSEGQSNQPQHF; j_gene: TRBJ1-5; len: 14; d_gene: -; abundance: -; v_gene: TRBV24-1